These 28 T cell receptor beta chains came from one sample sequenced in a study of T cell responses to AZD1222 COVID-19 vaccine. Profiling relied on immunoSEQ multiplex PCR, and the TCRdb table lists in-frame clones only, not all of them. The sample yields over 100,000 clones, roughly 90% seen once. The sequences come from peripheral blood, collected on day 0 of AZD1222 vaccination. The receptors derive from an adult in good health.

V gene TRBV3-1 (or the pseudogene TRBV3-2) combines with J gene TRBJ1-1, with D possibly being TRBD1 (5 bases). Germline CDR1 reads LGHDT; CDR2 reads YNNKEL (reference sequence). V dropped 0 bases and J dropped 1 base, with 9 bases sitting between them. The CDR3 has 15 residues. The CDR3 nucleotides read TGTGCCAGCAGCCAAGACCAGGGACGGAACACTGAAGCTTTCTTT. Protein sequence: CASSQDQGRNTEAFF.

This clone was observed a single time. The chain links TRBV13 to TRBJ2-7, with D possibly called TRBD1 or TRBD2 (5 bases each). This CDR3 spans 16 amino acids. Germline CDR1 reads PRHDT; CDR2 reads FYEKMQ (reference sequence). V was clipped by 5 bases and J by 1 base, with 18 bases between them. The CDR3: CASSKAQGVSSYEQYF. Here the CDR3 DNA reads TGTGCCAGCAGCAAGGCCCAGGGAGTTAGTTCCTACGAGCAGTACTTC.

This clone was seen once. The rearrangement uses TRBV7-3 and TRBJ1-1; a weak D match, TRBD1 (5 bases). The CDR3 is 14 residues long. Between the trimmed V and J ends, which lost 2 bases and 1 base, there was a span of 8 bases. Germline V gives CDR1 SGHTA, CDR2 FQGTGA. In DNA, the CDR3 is TGTGCCAGCAGCTTACAGGGAGGGAACACTGAAGCTTTCTTT. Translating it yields CASSLQGGNTEAFF.

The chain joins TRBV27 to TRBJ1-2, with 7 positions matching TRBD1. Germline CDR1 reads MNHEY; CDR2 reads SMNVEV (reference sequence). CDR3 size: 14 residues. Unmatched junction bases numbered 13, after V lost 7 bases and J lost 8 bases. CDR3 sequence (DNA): TGTGCCAGCACCAGGACAGGTTCTCCTATGGGCTACACCTTC. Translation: CASTRTGSPMGYTF.

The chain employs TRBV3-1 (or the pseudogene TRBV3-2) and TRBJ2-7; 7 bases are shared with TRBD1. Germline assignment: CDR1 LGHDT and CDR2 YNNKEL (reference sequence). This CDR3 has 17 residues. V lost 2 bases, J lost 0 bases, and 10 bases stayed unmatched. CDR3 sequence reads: CASSQPHRGPSSYEQYF. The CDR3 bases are TGTGCCAGCAGCCAACCACACAGGGGACCAAGCTCCTACGAGCAGTACTTC.

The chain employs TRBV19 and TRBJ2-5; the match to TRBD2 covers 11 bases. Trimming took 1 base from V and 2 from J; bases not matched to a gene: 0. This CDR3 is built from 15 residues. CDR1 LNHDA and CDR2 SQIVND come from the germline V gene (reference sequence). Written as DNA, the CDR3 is TGTGCCAGTAGTATAGGACTAGCGGGACAAGAGACCCAGTACTTC. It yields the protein CASSIGLAGQETQYF.

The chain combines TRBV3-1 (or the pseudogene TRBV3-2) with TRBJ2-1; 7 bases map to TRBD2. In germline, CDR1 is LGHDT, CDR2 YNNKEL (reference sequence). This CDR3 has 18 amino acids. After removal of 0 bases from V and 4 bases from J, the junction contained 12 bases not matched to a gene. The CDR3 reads CASSQEELRLAVYNEQFF. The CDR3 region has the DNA TGTGCCAGCAGCCAAGAGGAACTGCGGCTAGCGGTTTACAATGAGCAGTTCTTC.

CDR3 protein: CASSWEGGNTEAFF. CDR3 DNA sequence: TGTGCCAGCAGCTGGGAGGGGGGGAACACTGAAGCTTTCTTT. The chain has TRBV7-2 and TRBJ1-1; D is perhaps TRBD1 (6 bases). The CDR3 has 14 amino acids. Trimming left V 4 bases short and J 1 base short, with 10 bases between. Per the germline V gene, CDR1 is SGHTA and CDR2 is FQGNSA.

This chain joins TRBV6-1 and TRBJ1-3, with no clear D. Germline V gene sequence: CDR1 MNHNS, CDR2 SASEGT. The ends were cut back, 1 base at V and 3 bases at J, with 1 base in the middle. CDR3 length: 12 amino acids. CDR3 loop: CASSEVGNTIYF. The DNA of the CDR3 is TGTGCCAGCAGTGAAGTTGGAAACACCATATATTTT.

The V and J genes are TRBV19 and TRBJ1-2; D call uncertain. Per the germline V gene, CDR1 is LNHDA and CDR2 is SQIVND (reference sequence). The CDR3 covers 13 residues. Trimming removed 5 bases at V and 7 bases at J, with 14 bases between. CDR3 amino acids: CASSAPPGAGYTF. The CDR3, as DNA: TGTGCCAGTAGTGCGCCCCCCGGAGCTGGCTACACCTTC.

The CDR3 DNA reads TGTGCCAGCAGCTTGGGGGGGGCCAATCAGCCCCAGCATTTT. The encoded protein is CASSLGGANQPQHF. V usage is TRBV5-4 and J usage is TRBJ1-5, with D possibly TRBD1 on 6 matching bases. CDR1 and CDR2 (germline): SGHNT, YYREEE (reference sequence). With 0 bases removed from V and 3 bases from J, the gap between germline ends came to 7 bases. This CDR3 is 14 amino acids long. Full variable domain (remainder filled in from reference TRBV5-4 and TRBJ1-5): ETGVTQSPTHLIKTRGQQVTLRCSSQSGHNTVSWYQQALGQGPQFIFQYYREEENGRGNFPPRFSGLQFPNYSSELNVNALELDDSALYLCASSLGGANQPQHFGDGTRLSIL.

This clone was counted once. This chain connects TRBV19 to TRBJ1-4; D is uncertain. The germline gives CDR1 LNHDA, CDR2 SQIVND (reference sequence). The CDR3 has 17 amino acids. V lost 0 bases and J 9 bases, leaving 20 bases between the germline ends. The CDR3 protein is CASSIDSGTPSRKKLFF. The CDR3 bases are TGTGCCAGTAGTATAGATAGTGGCACCCCTTCGAGGAAAAAACTGTTTTTT.

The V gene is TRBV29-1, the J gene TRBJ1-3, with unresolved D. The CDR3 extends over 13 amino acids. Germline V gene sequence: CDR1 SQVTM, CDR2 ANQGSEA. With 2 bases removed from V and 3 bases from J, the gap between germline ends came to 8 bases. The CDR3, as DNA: TGCAGCGTTGAATTTCAGGTTGGAAACACCATATATTTT. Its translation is CSVEFQVGNTIYF.

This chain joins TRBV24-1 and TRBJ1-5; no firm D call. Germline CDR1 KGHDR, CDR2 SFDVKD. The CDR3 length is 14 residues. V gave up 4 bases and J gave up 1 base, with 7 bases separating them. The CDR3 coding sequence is TGTGCCACCAGTGAAGGCCACAGCAATCAGCCCCAGCATTTT. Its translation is CATSEGHSNQPQHF.

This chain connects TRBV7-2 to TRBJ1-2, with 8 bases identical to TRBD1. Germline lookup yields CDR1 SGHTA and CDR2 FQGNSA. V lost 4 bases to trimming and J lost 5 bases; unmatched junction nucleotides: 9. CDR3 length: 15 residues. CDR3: CASSSRTGTIYGYTF. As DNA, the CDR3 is TGTGCCAGCAGCTCCCGGACAGGGACCATATATGGCTACACCTTC.

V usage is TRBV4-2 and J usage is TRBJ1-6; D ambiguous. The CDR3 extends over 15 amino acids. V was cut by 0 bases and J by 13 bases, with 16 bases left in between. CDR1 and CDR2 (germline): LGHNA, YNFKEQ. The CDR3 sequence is CASSQDWANNFPLHF. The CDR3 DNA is TGTGCCAGCAGCCAAGACTGGGCCAACAATTTCCCCCTCCACTTT.

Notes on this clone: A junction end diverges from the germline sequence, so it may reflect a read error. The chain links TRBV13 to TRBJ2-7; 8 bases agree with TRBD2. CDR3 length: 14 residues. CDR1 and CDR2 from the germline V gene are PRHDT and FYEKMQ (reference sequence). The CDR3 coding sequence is TGTGCCAGCAGCCGGACTAGCTACTCCCACGAGCAGTACTTC. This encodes CASSRTSYSHEQYF.

The CDR3 spells CASRLQGAQQPQHF. CDR3 nucleotides: TGTGCCAGCAGACTCCAGGGGGCCCAGCAGCCCCAGCATTTT. The chain is built from TRBV27 and TRBJ1-5; the match to TRBD1 covers 8 bases. The CDR3 totals 14 residues. Germline V gene data show CDR1 as MNHEY and CDR2 as SMNVEV (reference sequence). Unmatched junction bases numbered 8, after V lost 6 bases and J lost 7 bases.

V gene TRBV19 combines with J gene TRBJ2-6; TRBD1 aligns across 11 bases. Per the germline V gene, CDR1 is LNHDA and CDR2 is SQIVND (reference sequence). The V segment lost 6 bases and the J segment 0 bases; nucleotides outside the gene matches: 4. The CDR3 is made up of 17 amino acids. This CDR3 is CASSPGTGGSGANVLTF. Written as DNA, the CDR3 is TGTGCCAGTAGCCCCGGGACAGGGGGCTCTGGGGCCAACGTCCTGACTTTC.

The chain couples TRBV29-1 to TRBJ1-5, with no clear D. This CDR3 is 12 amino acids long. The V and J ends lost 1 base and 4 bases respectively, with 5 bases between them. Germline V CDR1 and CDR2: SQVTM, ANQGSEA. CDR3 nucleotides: TGCAGCGTTGAAGGTTTAAATCAGCCCCAGCATTTT. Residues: CSVEGLNQPQHF. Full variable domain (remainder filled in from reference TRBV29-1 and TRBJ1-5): SAVISQKPSRDICQRGTSLTIQCQVDSQVTMMFWYRQQPGQSLTLIATANQGSEATYESGFVIDKFPISRPNLTFSTLTVSNMSPEDSSIYLCSVEGLNQPQHFGDGTRLSIL.

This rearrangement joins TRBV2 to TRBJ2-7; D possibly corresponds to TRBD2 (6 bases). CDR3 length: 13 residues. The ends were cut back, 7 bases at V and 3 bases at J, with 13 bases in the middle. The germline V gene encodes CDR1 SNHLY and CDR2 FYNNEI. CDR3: CASKHSGSYEQYF. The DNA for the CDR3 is TGTGCCAGCAAGCACTCCGGGAGCTACGAGCAGTACTTC.

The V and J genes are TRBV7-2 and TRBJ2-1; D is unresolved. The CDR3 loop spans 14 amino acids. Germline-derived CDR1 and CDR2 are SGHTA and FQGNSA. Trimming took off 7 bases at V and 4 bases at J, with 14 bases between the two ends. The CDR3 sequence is CASTFGGAYNEQFF. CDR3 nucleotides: TGTGCCAGCACCTTTGGCGGAGCTTACAATGAGCAGTTCTTC.

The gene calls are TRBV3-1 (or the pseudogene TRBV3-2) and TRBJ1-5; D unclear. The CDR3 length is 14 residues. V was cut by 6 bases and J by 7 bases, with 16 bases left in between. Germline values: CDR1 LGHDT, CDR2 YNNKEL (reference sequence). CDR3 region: CASRHWGSGQPQHF. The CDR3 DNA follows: TGTGCCAGCAGGCATTGGGGATCTGGGCAGCCCCAGCATTTT.

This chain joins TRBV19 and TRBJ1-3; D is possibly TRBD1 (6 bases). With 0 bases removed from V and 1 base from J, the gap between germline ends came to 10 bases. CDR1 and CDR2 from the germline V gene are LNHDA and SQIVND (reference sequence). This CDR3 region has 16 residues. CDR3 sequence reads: CASSIDLTGSGNTIYF. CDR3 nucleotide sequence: TGTGCCAGTAGTATAGATCTAACAGGGTCTGGAAACACCATATATTTT.

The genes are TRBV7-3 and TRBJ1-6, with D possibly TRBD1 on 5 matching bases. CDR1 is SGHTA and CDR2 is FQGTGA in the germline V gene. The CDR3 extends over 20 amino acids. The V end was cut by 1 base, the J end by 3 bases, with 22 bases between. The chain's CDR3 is CASSLRGHKNPNLYNSPLHF. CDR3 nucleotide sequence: TGTGCCAGCAGCTTAAGAGGACACAAGAACCCTAATCTCTATAATTCACCCCTCCACTTT.

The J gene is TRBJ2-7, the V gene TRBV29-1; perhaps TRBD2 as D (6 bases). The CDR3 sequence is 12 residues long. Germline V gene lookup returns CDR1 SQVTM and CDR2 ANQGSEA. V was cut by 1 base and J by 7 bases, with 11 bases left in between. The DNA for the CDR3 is TGCAGCGTTGAAGGGTACCGGGGGGAGCAGTACTTC. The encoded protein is CSVEGYRGEQYF.

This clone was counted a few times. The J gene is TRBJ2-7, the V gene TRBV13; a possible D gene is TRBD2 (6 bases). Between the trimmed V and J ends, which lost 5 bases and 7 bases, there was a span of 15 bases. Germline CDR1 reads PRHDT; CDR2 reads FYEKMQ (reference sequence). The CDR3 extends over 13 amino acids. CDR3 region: CASSQSGGREQYF. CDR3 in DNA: TGTGCCAGCAGCCAATCCGGGGGTAGGGAGCAGTACTTC.

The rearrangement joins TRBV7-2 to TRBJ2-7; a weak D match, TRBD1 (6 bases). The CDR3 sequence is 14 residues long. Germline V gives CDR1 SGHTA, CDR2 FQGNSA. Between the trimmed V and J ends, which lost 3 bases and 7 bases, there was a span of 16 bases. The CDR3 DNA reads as TGTGCCAGCAGCTTCGTCGGGCTGAGGGGGGAGCAGTACTTC. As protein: CASSFVGLRGEQYF. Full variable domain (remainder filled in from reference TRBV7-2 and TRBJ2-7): GAGVSQSPSNKVTEKGKDVELRCDPISGHTALYWYRQSLGQGLEFLIYFQGNSAPDKSGLPSDRFSAERTGGSVSTLTIQRTQQEDSAVYLCASSFVGLRGEQYFGPGTRLTVT.